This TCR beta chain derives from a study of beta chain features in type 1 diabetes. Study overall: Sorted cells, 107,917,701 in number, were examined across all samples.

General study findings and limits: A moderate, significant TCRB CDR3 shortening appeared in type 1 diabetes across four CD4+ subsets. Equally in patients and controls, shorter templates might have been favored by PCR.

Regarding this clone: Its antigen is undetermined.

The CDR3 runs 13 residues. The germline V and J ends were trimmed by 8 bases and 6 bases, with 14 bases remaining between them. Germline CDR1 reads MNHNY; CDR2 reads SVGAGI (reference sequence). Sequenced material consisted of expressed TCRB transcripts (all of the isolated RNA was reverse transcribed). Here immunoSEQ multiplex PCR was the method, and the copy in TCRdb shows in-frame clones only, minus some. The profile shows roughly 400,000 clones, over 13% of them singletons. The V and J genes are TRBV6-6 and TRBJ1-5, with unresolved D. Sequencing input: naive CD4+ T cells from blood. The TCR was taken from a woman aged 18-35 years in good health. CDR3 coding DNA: TGTGCCAGCTCGACGGAGGGTCGTCAGCCCCAGCATTTT. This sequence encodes CASSTEGRQPQHF.